This TCR beta chain was recovered during a study of blood T cell repertoires in COVID-19. Study-wide background: The cDNA or gDNA used as material had been derived from T cells, B-cell-depleted T cells, or PBMCs.

The CDR3 consists of 12 residues. Germline CDR1 SNHLY, CDR2 FYNNEI. Trimming took 4 bases from V and 7 from J, leaving 10 bases between them. In the original workflow: Amplifying reference gene primers gave estimates of nucleated cell counts. The table came from immunoSEQ multiplex PCR; TCRdb's copy has only in-frame clones and leaves some out. Clonal size and the V and J genes are those of that table, whereas D and trimming came from the DNA. The table has 250,000 to 350,000 clones, around 87% seen once; the top ten hold 5.3%. Participant-given clinical history determined each cohort assignment. This rearrangement joins TRBV2 to TRBJ1-1, with a possible D match to TRBD1 (5 bases). This sequence originates from a woman aged 30 to 39 who had recovered from COVID-19. The sample comprised PBMCs or T cells enriched from blood (not recorded which). CDR3 sequence: CASSAQAIEAFF. CDR3 DNA sequence: TGTGCCAGCAGTGCACAGGCAATTGAAGCTTTCTTT.